Presented here are 29 T cell receptor beta chains from one specimen sequenced in a study of blood T cell repertoires in COVID-19. Clones were read by immunoSEQ multiplex PCR, and TCRdb kept only the in-frame ones, dropping some. The sample gives under 200,000 clones, approximately 85% of which show up once; approximately 9.4% is in the top ten. Material for sequencing was peripheral blood. These receptors all stem from a woman of 80 years or more with acute or convalescent COVID-19.

The chain carries TRBV28 and TRBJ2-1, with 8 bases that match TRBD2. The CDR3 has 16 amino acids. Losses at the gene ends were 4 bases for V and 7 bases for J; bases not matched to a gene: 12. Germline CDR1 is MDHEN and CDR2 is SYDVKM. CDR3 nucleotide sequence: TGTGCCAGCAGTTCCCACCCGGGACTAGTGGGGAATGAGCAGTTCTTC. Translating gives CASSSHPGLVGNEQFF.

This clone has only one observation. The V call is TRBV18, the J call TRBJ2-1; 7 positions agree with TRBD1. The CDR3 is 13 amino acids. In germline, CDR1 is KGHSH, CDR2 LQKENI. Trimming took 3 bases from V and 6 from J; bases not matched to a gene: 2. The CDR3 here is CASSPGQANEQFF. The CDR3 DNA is TGTGCCAGCTCACCTGGACAGGCCAATGAGCAGTTCTTC.

The chain carries TRBV19 and TRBJ2-3; D possibly corresponds to TRBD1 (6 bases). Germline-derived CDR1 and CDR2 are LNHDA and SQIVND (reference sequence). This CDR3 spans 16 amino acids. Trimming removed 8 bases from V and 0 bases from J, with 18 bases in between. CDR3 coding DNA: TGTGCCAGTGTGAAGGGGGTTAGCCCTAGCACAGATACGCAGTATTTT. It encodes CASVKGVSPSTDTQYF.

The chain employs TRBV25-1 and TRBJ2-3; no definite D call. CDR1 is MGHDK and CDR2 is SYGVNS in the germline V gene. Deletions cut 2 bases from V and 2 bases from J, with 5 bases between. The CDR3 extends over 13 amino acids. CDR3 DNA sequence: TGTGCCAGCAGTGAAATAGCCACAGATACGCAGTATTTT. Translation: CASSEIATDTQYF.

The chain links TRBV19 to TRBJ1-3, with D possibly TRBD1 on 5 matching bases. The V end was cut by 2 bases, the J end by 4 bases, with 18 bases between. Germline CDR1 and CDR2: LNHDA and SQIVND (reference sequence). The CDR3 contains 17 residues. The CDR3 loop reads CASSINERGTTGNTIYF. CDR3 sequence (DNA): TGTGCCAGTAGTATAAATGAGCGGGGGACTACCGGAAACACCATATATTTT.

The CDR3 DNA reads TGTGCCAGCAGCTTCTGGACAGCGAGAGGAAACACCATATATTTT. Its translation: CASSFWTARGNTIYF. The chain carries TRBV11-2 and TRBJ1-3, with D perhaps TRBD1 (6 bases). This CDR3 spans 15 amino acids. V gave up 3 bases and J gave up 4 bases, with 13 bases separating them. From germline, CDR1 is SGHAT and CDR2 FQNNGV.

This rearrangement joins TRBV5-1 to TRBJ2-1; 7 positions match TRBD1. CDR3 length: 15 amino acids. The V and J ends lost 4 bases and 2 bases, in that order; junction bases with no gene match: 6. From germline, CDR1 is SGHRS and CDR2 YFSETQ. The CDR3 loop reads CASSQGQATYNEQFF. DNA of the CDR3: TGCGCCAGCAGCCAAGGACAGGCAACCTACAATGAGCAGTTCTTC.

This sequence joins TRBV3-1 (or the pseudogene TRBV3-2) and TRBJ2-3, with 13 bases matching TRBD2. The junction had 9 bases not matched to a gene; V was cut back by 4 bases and J by 5 bases. This CDR3 is built from 17 residues. The germline V gene encodes CDR1 LGHDT and CDR2 YNNKEL (reference sequence). In DNA, the CDR3 is TGTGCCAGCAGCCGAGGACTAGCGGGGGCGTCCGGAGATACGCAGTATTTT. Translated: CASSRGLAGASGDTQYF.

This rearrangement joins TRBV9 to TRBJ2-2; D may be TRBD1 (5 bases). Trimming left V 4 bases short and J 4 bases short, with 8 bases between. CDR3 length equals 13 residues. Germline V gene sequence: CDR1 SGDLS, CDR2 YYNGEE. The CDR3 sequence: CASSPRVTGELFF. As DNA, the CDR3 is TGTGCCAGCAGCCCCAGGGTCACCGGGGAGCTGTTTTTT.

This clone was detected only once. The chain has TRBV5-6 and TRBJ2-6; possibly TRBD2 for D (5 bases). Germline loops: CDR1 SGHDT, CDR2 YYEEEE. Deletions cut 2 bases from V and 3 bases from J, with 12 bases between. This CDR3 contains 16 residues. CDR3 sequence reads: CASSFTPGYGANVLTF. The CDR3 coding sequence is TGTGCCAGCAGCTTTACCCCGGGATATGGGGCCAACGTCCTGACTTTC.

This chain uses TRBV27 with TRBJ2-5; D remains unclear. The V end lost 4 bases, the J end lost 5 bases, and 14 bases lay between the germline ends. CDR1 is MNHEY, CDR2 SMNVEV, per germline (reference sequence). The CDR3 runs 14 residues. For the CDR3, the DNA is TGTGCCAGCAGTTCACCTTGGGCTTCGGAGACCCAGTACTTC. Translating it yields CASSSPWASETQYF.

This rearrangement joins TRBV20-1 to TRBJ2-1; D might be TRBD1 (5 bases). Germline CDR1 reads DFQATT; CDR2 reads SNEGSKA (reference sequence). V was trimmed by 6 bases and J by 7 bases, leaving 10 bases between them. This CDR3 contains 11 residues. For the CDR3, the DNA is TGCAGTGCGGAAGGGGATAATGAGCAGTTCTTC. Translation gives CSAEGDNEQFF.

The chain has TRBV7-6 and TRBJ2-7; D may be TRBD1 (6 bases). The CDR3 spans 13 residues. V was cut by 1 base and J by 3 bases, with 7 bases left in between. CDR1 and CDR2 (germline): SGHVS, FNYEAQ. The CDR3 nucleotides are TGTGCCAGCAGCTTAGGAGGGGGCTACGAGCAGTACTTC. Protein product: CASSLGGGYEQYF. The variable domain in full, completed from reference TRBV7-6 and TRBJ2-7, reads GAGVSQSPRYKVTKRGQDVALRCDPISGHVSLYWYRQALGQGPEFLTYFNYEAQQDKSGLPNDRFSAERPEGSISTLTIQRTEQRDSAMYRCASSLGGGYEQYFGPGTRLTVT.

This sequence joins TRBV5-1 and TRBJ2-3, with a possible D match to TRBD1 (5 bases). This CDR3 has 14 residues. Germline V lookup: CDR1 SGHRS, CDR2 YFSETQ. Trimming left V 0 bases short and J 8 bases short, with 13 bases between. The CDR3, as DNA: TGCGCCAGCAGCTTGGAGGCCCAAAGGGGTACGCAGTATTTT. Protein product: CASSLEAQRGTQYF.

V and J are TRBV19 and TRBJ1-5; TRBD1 aligns across 9 bases. With V trimmed by 4 bases and J by 6 bases, 10 bases remained unmatched. Looked up from germline, CDR1 is LNHDA and CDR2 is SQIVND (reference sequence). CDR3 length: 16 amino acids. CDR3 loop: CASSRRTGVVIQPQHF. CDR3 DNA: TGTGCCAGTAGTAGACGGACAGGGGTTGTCATTCAGCCCCAGCATTTT.

The chain has TRBV27 and TRBJ2-5; unclear D gene. CDR3 length: 13 residues. Germline V gene lookup returns CDR1 MNHEY and CDR2 SMNVEV (reference sequence). Between the trimmed V and J ends, which lost 1 base and 2 bases, there was a span of 5 bases. In nucleotides, the CDR3 is TGTGCCAGCAGTTTATGGCAGCAAGAGACCCAGTACTTC. Protein: CASSLWQQETQYF.

V usage is TRBV3-1 (or the pseudogene TRBV3-2) and J usage is TRBJ2-2; 10 nucleotides match TRBD1. The CDR3 consists of 15 residues. The J segment lost 3 bases and the V segment lost 3 bases, leaving 1 base of the junction unmatched. Germline V gene lookup returns CDR1 LGHDT and CDR2 YNNKEL (reference sequence). The CDR3, as DNA: TGTGCCAGCAGCCAGGACAGGGGGGACACCGGGGAGCTGTTTTTT. Translated: CASSQDRGDTGELFF.

The rearrangement uses TRBV6-5 and TRBJ2-5; 12 nucleotides match TRBD2. Germline V gene sequence: CDR1 MNHEY, CDR2 SVGAGI. This CDR3 is 16 amino acids long. The trim removed 4 bases at V and 4 bases at J, leaving 7 bases unmatched. The CDR3 coding sequence is TGTGCCAGCAGTTTCCTGACTAGCGGGAGTCCAGAGACCCAGTACTTC. Residues: CASSFLTSGSPETQYF.

V usage is TRBV4-3 and J usage is TRBJ2-6; perhaps TRBD1 as D (6 bases). The CDR3 sequence is 15 residues long. Germline loops: CDR1 LGHNA, CDR2 YSLEER. V dropped 4 bases and J dropped 4 bases, with 11 bases sitting between them. The CDR3 coding sequence is TGCGCCAGCAGCCCACAGGGACCAGGGGCCAACGTCCTGACTTTC. This sequence encodes CASSPQGPGANVLTF.

The chain is built from TRBV9 and TRBJ2-2; D possibly corresponds to TRBD2 (5 bases). Germline assignment: CDR1 SGDLS and CDR2 YYNGEE. The CDR3 totals 15 residues. The V gene lost 3 bases and the J gene lost 5 bases, with 14 bases spanning the gap. The CDR3 DNA reads TGTGCCAGCAGCGAGCGACTATCGAGGACCGGGGAGCTGTTTTTT. This codes for CASSERLSRTGELFF.

The chain carries TRBV5-1 and TRBJ2-1; no reliable D call. The CDR3 totals 12 residues. Per the germline V gene, CDR1 is SGHRS and CDR2 is YFSETQ. Trimming removed 0 bases at V and 7 bases at J, with 5 bases between. For the CDR3, the DNA is TGCGCCAGCAGCTTGGAGAGGAATGAGCAGTTCTTC. It is translated as CASSLERNEQFF.

This rearrangement joins TRBV10-3 to TRBJ1-6; 9 positions agree with TRBD1. Germline V CDR1 and CDR2: ENHRY, SYGVKD. V lost 7 bases to trimming and J lost 8 bases; unmatched junction nucleotides: 6. CDR3 length: 14 amino acids. CDR3 amino acids: CAITSDRGDSPLHF. The CDR3 bases are TGTGCCATCACTTCGGACAGGGGCGATTCACCCCTCCACTTT.

The gene calls are TRBV5-4 and TRBJ1-2; 7 nucleotides agree with TRBD1. The germline gives CDR1 SGHNT, CDR2 YYREEE (reference sequence). The V and J ends lost 4 bases and 0 bases, in that order; junction bases with no gene match: 6. This CDR3 spans 15 amino acids. The CDR3 nucleotides read TGTGCCAGCAGCCGGAGGACAGGAGCTAACTATGGCTACACCTTC. Translation: CASSRRTGANYGYTF. The entire variable domain, with the rest obtained from reference TRBV5-4 and TRBJ1-2, is as follows: ETGVTQSPTHLIKTRGQQVTLRCSSQSGHNTVSWYQQALGQGPQFIFQYYREEENGRGNFPPRFSGLQFPNYSSELNVNALELDDSALYLCASSRRTGANYGYTFGSGTRLTVV.

The gene calls are TRBV29-1 and TRBJ2-1; 7 bases fit TRBD1. The CDR3 extends over 15 amino acids. Germline V CDR1 and CDR2: SQVTM, ANQGSEA. V trimming: 4 bases; J trimming: 1 base; junction bases outside the gene matches: 7. CDR3 sequence reads: CSVVWGTASYNEQFF. CDR3 sequence (DNA): TGCAGCGTTGTGTGGGGGACAGCTTCCTACAATGAGCAGTTCTTC.

This clone was seen a few times. J is TRBJ1-4 and V is TRBV2; the D gene is possibly TRBD1 (6 bases). V lost 7 bases, J lost 8 bases, and 20 bases lay in between. Germline loops: CDR1 SNHLY, CDR2 FYNNEI. This CDR3 spans 15 amino acids. The DNA for the CDR3 is TGTGCCAGCAAACAAACCGGGAGGGGGGAGGAAAAACTGTTTTTT. It is translated as CASKQTGRGEEKLFF.

The gene calls are TRBV6-6 and TRBJ1-4, with 8 bases aligning to TRBD1. The V segment lost 4 bases and the J segment 7 bases; nucleotides outside the gene matches: 5. This CDR3 has 14 residues. Germline V gene lookup returns CDR1 MNHNY and CDR2 SVGAGI (reference sequence). The CDR3 sequence: CASSFRGQTEKLFF. The CDR3 DNA is TGTGCCAGCAGTTTCAGGGGGCAAACTGAAAAACTGTTTTTT.

The genes are TRBV4-1 and TRBJ2-1; 7 positions agree with TRBD1. The length of the CDR3 is 16 residues. Trimming took 2 bases from V and 0 from J; bases not matched to a gene: 4. Looked up from germline, CDR1 is MGHRA and CDR2 is YSYEKL. CDR3 region: CASSQLYRGSYNEQFF. CDR3 sequence (DNA): TGCGCCAGCAGCCAATTGTACAGGGGCTCCTACAATGAGCAGTTCTTC.

This clone was seen only once. The gene calls are TRBV29-1 and TRBJ1-6, with D perhaps matching TRBD1 (6 bases). The ends were cut back, 5 bases at V and 7 bases at J, with 18 bases in the middle. The CDR3 loop spans 15 amino acids. Per germline, CDR1 SQVTM and CDR2 ANQGSEA. The CDR3 region is CSVREGGNLNSPLHF. CDR3 coding DNA: TGCAGCGTTAGGGAAGGGGGAAACCTGAATTCACCCCTCCACTTT.

J is TRBJ2-7 and V is TRBV25-1; 13 bases line up with TRBD2. Germline values: CDR1 MGHDK, CDR2 SYGVNS. The trim removed 8 bases at V and 3 bases at J, leaving 4 bases unmatched. The CDR3 is 14 residues long. CDR3 DNA sequence: TGTGCCAGCGGCGGGACTAGCGGGATCTACGAGCAGTACTTC. It is translated as CASGGTSGIYEQYF.